This TCR beta chain is drawn from a study of cytomegalovirus exposure and HLA in healthy donors (dated by TCRdb to 2015 to 2018). For the wider study: The roughly 650 repertoires of the first cohort and the approximately 130 validation repertoires were produced on the same platform, according to a later analysis. The study aimed to test whether signatures of past pathogen exposure could be identified by cataloging public T cell receptors. Along with the approximately 700-subject first cohort, a separate validation cohort of over a hundred different subjects was used. The study combined high-throughput TCR immunosequencing, statistical association of individual TCRs with disease status, and machine learning to predict cytomegalovirus infection status.

On the study overall, not on this receptor specifically: A later analysis found that TCRs clustered in the first cohort also tended to co-occur in the roughly 120 validation repertoires, with 94% of cluster scores above 0. In vitro tests confirmed that a few of the cytomegalovirus-associated TCR beta chains recognize cytomegalovirus antigens. In both the original and validation cohorts, the classifier was reported to diagnose cytomegalovirus status with high specificity and sensitivity. In the study, roughly 160 TCR beta chains were listed as associated with cytomegalovirus. The authors suggested that the approach could potentially be extended to other disease states and immunological phenotypes. A later analysis lacked HLA typing for the validation cohort, so it scored co-occurrence in that cohort across all 110 or so repertoires. Most TCR sequences were observed very rarely across donors, whereas some public TCRs were present in many individuals.

The library came from the immunoSEQ multiplex PCR assay. The paper's data handling went like this. A statistical classification framework was developed to diagnose cytomegalovirus status using the catalog of TCR beta chain sequences. This immuneACCESS table, as held by TCRdb, lists in-frame sequences with V and J called but not all clones. Of the missing ones, under half trace to an unresolved V gene in checked studies; the others have no known cause. Clone size and the V and J calls come from that table; the DNA yielded D and trimming. In this sample the table shows around 150,000 clones, about 80% of which occur a single time. The ten largest clones capture roughly 27% of the sample. Remarks on this clone: No cognate antigen has been identified for it. No base-level quality is on record; no much larger clone is a single base apart.

V loses 8 bases of germline sequence and J loses 0 bases, and the interval between the two ends is 7 bases. The germline V gene (reference sequence) sets CDR1 to MNHEY and CDR2 to SMNVEV. Measured from the cysteine to the phenylalanine, the CDR3 is 13 residues long. The sequence is cut down to CDR3 DNA, 39 bases in frame from base 1. The donors belonged to the validation cohort of roughly 120 subjects, which was separate from the roughly 700-subject first cohort. This TCR came from a man in his thirties or forties in good health and CMV-seropositive. The source material was PBMCs. Here the chain combines TRBV27 and TRBJ2-2; tentative D gene TRBD2, with 5 bases matching. Here is the DNA: TGTGCCAGCCGGACTCCGAACACCGGGGAGCTGTTTTTT. Translated, this is CASRTPNTGELFF.